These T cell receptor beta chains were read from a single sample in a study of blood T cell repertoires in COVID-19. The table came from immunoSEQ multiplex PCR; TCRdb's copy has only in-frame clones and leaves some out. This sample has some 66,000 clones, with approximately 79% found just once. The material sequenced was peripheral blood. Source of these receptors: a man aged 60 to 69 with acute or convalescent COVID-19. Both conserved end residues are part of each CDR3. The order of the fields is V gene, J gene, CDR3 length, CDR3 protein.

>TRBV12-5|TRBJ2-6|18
CASGLAGTRGAGANVLTF
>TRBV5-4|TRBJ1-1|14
CASSNVTGWSEAFF
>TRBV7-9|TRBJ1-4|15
CASSPYSLTNEKLFF
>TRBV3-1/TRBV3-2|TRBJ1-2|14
CASSPGRVLYGYTF
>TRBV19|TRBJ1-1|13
CASSAASGTEAFF
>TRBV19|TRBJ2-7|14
CASSAGTGFYEQYF
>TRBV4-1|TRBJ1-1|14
CASRERGLGTEAFF
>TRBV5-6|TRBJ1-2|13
CASSRGQRGYYTF
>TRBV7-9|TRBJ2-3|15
CASSTGQGESDTQYF
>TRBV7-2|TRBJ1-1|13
CASSLRLNTEAFF
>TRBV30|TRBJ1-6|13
CAWMGQNNSPLHF
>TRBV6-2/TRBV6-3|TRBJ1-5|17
CASSQKGGAVFSQPQHF
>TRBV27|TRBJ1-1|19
CASNRQGVPVGGGNTEAFF
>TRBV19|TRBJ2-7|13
CASGGQNSYEQYF
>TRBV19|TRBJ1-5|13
CASVGQLNQPQHF
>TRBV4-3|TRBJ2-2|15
CASSQGDRHTGELFF
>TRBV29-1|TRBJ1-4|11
CSVEKGEKLFF
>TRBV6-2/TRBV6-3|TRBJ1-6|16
CASSYSGGAGNSPLHF
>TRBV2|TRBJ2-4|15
CASRPAGTPVDIQYF
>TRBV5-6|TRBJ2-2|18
CASTTSAGLAGYTGELFF